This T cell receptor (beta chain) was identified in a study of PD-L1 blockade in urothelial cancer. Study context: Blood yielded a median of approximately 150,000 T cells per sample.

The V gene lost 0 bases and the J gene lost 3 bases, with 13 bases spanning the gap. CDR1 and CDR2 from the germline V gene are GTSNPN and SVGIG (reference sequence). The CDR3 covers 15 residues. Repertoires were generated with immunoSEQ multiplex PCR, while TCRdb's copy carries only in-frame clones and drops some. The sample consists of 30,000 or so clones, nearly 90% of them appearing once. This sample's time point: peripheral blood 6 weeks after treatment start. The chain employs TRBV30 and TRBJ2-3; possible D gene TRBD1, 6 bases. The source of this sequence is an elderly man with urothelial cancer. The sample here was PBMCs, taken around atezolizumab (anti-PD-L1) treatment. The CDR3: CAWSVRRGRTDTQYF. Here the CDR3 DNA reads TGTGCCTGGAGTGTACGCAGGGGTCGGACAGATACGCAGTATTTT.